In this sample, the clone carrying this T cell receptor (beta chain) turned up once. Its antigen is still unknown. The CDR3 consists of 13 residues. Germline CDR1 is SGHKS and CDR2 is YYEKEE (reference sequence). The V end lost 4 bases, the J end lost 2 bases, and 10 bases lay between the germline ends. Any history of autoimmune disease or systemic immunosuppression disqualified patients. The sample is drawn from a study of OX40 agonist ivuxolimab in advanced cancers. The method was immunoSEQ multiplex PCR; TCRdb's version includes in-frame clones alone and lacks a portion of them. The table records fewer than 70,000 clones, roughly 86% of them present only once. Points from the study as a whole: Part of the nonresponder group also had normalized T-cell clonal expansion that was low. Partial responders at 0.1-3.0 mg/kg showed near-lowest clonal expansion. At doses 0.1 to 3.0 mg/kg, CD4+ and CD8+ clones expanded.

This chain joins TRBV5-5 and TRBJ2-7, with unresolved D. The sequence was collected from an adult with an advanced solid tumor such as melanoma, head and neck, liver or kidney cancer. Sequencing was performed on CD4+ or CD8+ T cells sorted from blood, taken in a trial of the OX40 agonist ivuxolimab. The chain's CDR3 is CASSPVFPYEQYF. CDR3 sequence (DNA): TGTGCCAGCAGCCCTGTATTCCCCTACGAGCAGTACTTC.